The rows below give T cell receptor beta chains drawn from one sample of a study of breast tumors, draining lymph nodes, adjacent tissues. TCRdb reprocessed the multiplex PCR reads with MiXCR, giving one entry per CDR3 protein. This sample yields some 31,000 distinct CDR3 sequences, of which approximately 57% are seen a single time; 15% to 20% belongs to the top ten. Sequencing input: breast tumor tissue. The receptors derive from a female donor with breast cancer. Some clones in this sample may be carry-over from other donors' samples. Each CDR3 is given with its conserved first and last residue. D genes are given only for firm matches. Clone size is shown for a subset of rows, as once, few, many or a class of expanded clone.

j_call: TRBJ2-7; v_call: TRBV7-9; clone_size: many; d_call: .; cdr3_nt: TGTGCCAGCAGCTTAGGGTCAGGGTTTTCGAGAGATCCCAAGCAGTACTTC; cdr3_aa: CASSLGSGFSRDPKQYF
j_call: TRBJ2-2; v_call: TRBV7-9; clone_size: .; d_call: TRBD2; cdr3_nt: TGTGCCAGCAGCGAAGGACTAGCGGGAGGCCACGGGGAGCTGTTTTTT; cdr3_aa: CASSEGLAGGHGELFF
j_call: TRBJ1-4; v_call: TRBV3-1; clone_size: many; d_call: TRBD1; cdr3_nt: TGTGCCAGCAGGGCTAACAGGGGGTGGGATGAAAAACTGTTTTTT; cdr3_aa: CASRANRGWDEKLFF
j_call: TRBJ1-2; v_call: TRBV15; clone_size: .; d_call: .; cdr3_nt: TGTGCCACCAGCAGGGACAGCCTGAACTATGGCTACACCTTC; cdr3_aa: CATSRDSLNYGYTF
j_call: TRBJ1-2; v_call: TRBV12-3/TRBV12-4; clone_size: .; d_call: .; cdr3_nt: TGTGCCAGCAGCCTGGGGACCTATGGCTACACCTTC; cdr3_aa: CASSLGTYGYTF
j_call: TRBJ1-6; v_call: TRBV7-9; clone_size: once; d_call: .; cdr3_nt: TGTGCCAGCAGCTTAGAGGCAGGGCACTCACCCCTCCACTTT; cdr3_aa: CASSLEAGHSPLHF
j_call: TRBJ2-7; v_call: TRBV20-1; clone_size: .; d_call: TRBD1; cdr3_nt: TGCAGTGCTATGGGTGACAGGGGACTTTCCGAGCAGTACTTC; cdr3_aa: CSAMGDRGLSEQYF
j_call: TRBJ2-1; v_call: TRBV7-2; clone_size: .; d_call: TRBD1; cdr3_nt: TGTGCCAGCAGCCCTCAAACAGCTGGGACAGGCTCCTACAATGAGCAGTTCTTC; cdr3_aa: CASSPQTAGTGSYNEQFF
j_call: TRBJ2-7; v_call: TRBV2; clone_size: once; d_call: TRBD1; cdr3_nt: TGTGCCAGCAGTAAGGGACAGGGAGCCTACGAGCAGTACTTC; cdr3_aa: CASSKGQGAYEQYF
j_call: TRBJ2-3; v_call: TRBV19; clone_size: .; d_call: .; cdr3_nt: TGTGCCAGTAGTATCCCTAGGGGGGAGAGCACAGATACGCAGTATTTT; cdr3_aa: CASSIPRGESTDTQYF
j_call: TRBJ1-5; v_call: TRBV20-1; clone_size: .; d_call: .; cdr3_nt: TGCAGTGCTAGACCTAGCGGAGGGACTAGCAATCAGCCCCAGCATTTT; cdr3_aa: CSARPSGGTSNQPQHF
j_call: TRBJ1-2; v_call: TRBV13; clone_size: .; d_call: TRBD1; cdr3_nt: TGTGCCAGCAGCGCCCGGACAGGGAAACATGGCTACACCTTC; cdr3_aa: CASSARTGKHGYTF
j_call: TRBJ1-6; v_call: TRBV7-2; clone_size: .; d_call: .; cdr3_nt: TGTGCCAGCAGCTTATTACAGGGAACGAATAATTCACCCCCCCACTTT; cdr3_aa: CASSLLQGTNNSPPHF
j_call: TRBJ1-3; v_call: TRBV2; clone_size: .; d_call: TRBD1; cdr3_nt: TGTGCCAGCAGTGCAGGGGGCATTTCTGGAAACACCATATATTTT; cdr3_aa: CASSAGGISGNTIYF
j_call: TRBJ2-7; v_call: TRBV7-8; clone_size: .; d_call: TRBD1; cdr3_nt: TGTGCCAGCAGCTTAACAGGACAGGGCATCTACGGGCAGTACTTC; cdr3_aa: CASSLTGQGIYGQYF
j_call: TRBJ1-3; v_call: TRBV7-8; clone_size: few; d_call: TRBD1; cdr3_nt: TGTGCCAGCAGCTTAGGACAGGGCGACACCATATATTTT; cdr3_aa: CASSLGQGDTIYF
j_call: TRBJ2-1; v_call: TRBV24-1; clone_size: .; d_call: .; cdr3_nt: TGTGCCACCAGTGATTTGCAAGGCGCTGAGCAGTTCTTC; cdr3_aa: CATSDLQGAEQFF
j_call: TRBJ1-6; v_call: TRBV6-1; clone_size: once; d_call: .; cdr3_nt: TGTGCCAGCAGTGAAGCAAGGGTCAGAAAGGTTGACTCACCCCTCCACTTT; cdr3_aa: CASSEARVRKVDSPLHF
j_call: TRBJ2-7; v_call: TRBV20-1; clone_size: .; d_call: TRBD2; cdr3_nt: TGCAGTGCTAGAGATCTCGGGAGGGCCTGCGGGAGTTACGAGCAGTACTTC; cdr3_aa: CSARDLGRACGSYEQYF
j_call: TRBJ2-7; v_call: TRBV7-9; clone_size: .; d_call: TRBD2; cdr3_nt: TGCGCCAGCAGCCAACGGCGGGAGGGCGAGCAGTACTTC; cdr3_aa: CASSQRREGEQYF
j_call: TRBJ2-7; v_call: TRBV5-4; clone_size: medium-sized; d_call: TRBD1; cdr3_nt: TGTGCCAGCAGCTCAGACAGGGGCGGCGAGCAGTACTTC; cdr3_aa: CASSSDRGGEQYF
j_call: TRBJ1-6; v_call: TRBV5-1; clone_size: .; d_call: .; cdr3_nt: TGCGCCAGCAGCTTGGGGTCTGGGGAAGTCTCACCCCTCCACTTT; cdr3_aa: CASSLGSGEVSPLHF
j_call: TRBJ1-5; v_call: TRBV6-2/TRBV6-3; clone_size: many; d_call: .; cdr3_nt: TGTGCCAGCAGTCACGGAGGGGGAGGGCAGCCCCAGCATTTT; cdr3_aa: CASSHGGGGQPQHF
j_call: TRBJ2-4; v_call: TRBV3-1; clone_size: .; d_call: TRBD2; cdr3_nt: TGTGCCAGCAGCCAAGTTTCGGGAGGGGACATTCAGTACTTC; cdr3_aa: CASSQVSGGDIQYF
j_call: TRBJ2-5; v_call: TRBV19; clone_size: .; d_call: .; cdr3_nt: TGTGCCAGTAGTATAGGGATCCAAGAGACCCAGTACTTC; cdr3_aa: CASSIGIQETQYF
j_call: TRBJ1-5; v_call: TRBV9; clone_size: once; d_call: .; cdr3_nt: TGTGCCAGCAGCGTAGTGGGGGGGGCCTTAGAGACCCAGCATTTT; cdr3_aa: CASSVVGGALETQHF
j_call: TRBJ2-7; v_call: TRBV20-1; clone_size: .; d_call: TRBD1; cdr3_nt: TGCAGTGCTTTACCGGGACAGGGAAACGAGCAGTACTTC; cdr3_aa: CSALPGQGNEQYF
j_call: TRBJ1-3; v_call: TRBV7-9; clone_size: .; d_call: .; cdr3_nt: TGTGCCAGCAGCTTGGGTTCCGGCACTCAAATATATTTT; cdr3_aa: CASSLGSGTQIYF
j_call: TRBJ1-4; v_call: TRBV2; clone_size: medium-sized; d_call: .; cdr3_nt: TGTGCCAGCAGACCGCCCAATGAAAAACTGTTTTTT; cdr3_aa: CASRPPNEKLFF
j_call: TRBJ2-7; v_call: TRBV5-1; clone_size: .; d_call: TRBD1; cdr3_nt: TGCGCCAGCAGCACCGCTTCCGGGACAGGGTACTACGAGCAGTACTTC; cdr3_aa: CASSTASGTGYYEQYF
j_call: TRBJ1-1; v_call: TRBV6-4; clone_size: many; d_call: .; cdr3_nt: TGTGCCAGCAGTGACCAGGGGAAAGGGACTGAAGCTTTCTTT; cdr3_aa: CASSDQGKGTEAFF
j_call: TRBJ2-3; v_call: TRBV7-2; clone_size: .; d_call: .; cdr3_nt: TGTGCCAGCAGCTTAGTGGGGACACCAGATACGCAGTATTTT; cdr3_aa: CASSLVGTPDTQYF
j_call: TRBJ1-3; v_call: TRBV5-1; clone_size: many; d_call: .; cdr3_nt: TGCGCCAGCAGCTTGGACGGACGCTCTGGAAACACCATATATTTT; cdr3_aa: CASSLDGRSGNTIYF
j_call: TRBJ1-6; v_call: TRBV4-2; clone_size: .; d_call: .; cdr3_nt: TGTGCCAGCAGCCAAGATCCGTCCAATTCACCCCTCCACTTT; cdr3_aa: CASSQDPSNSPLHF
j_call: TRBJ2-7; v_call: TRBV2; clone_size: .; d_call: TRBD2; cdr3_nt: TGTGCCAGCAGGGGGGCTAGCGGGCGACTCTACGAGCAGTACTTC; cdr3_aa: CASRGASGRLYEQYF
j_call: TRBJ2-7; v_call: TRBV2; clone_size: few; d_call: .; cdr3_nt: TGTGCCAGCAGTGATGTTGGGGTTTTGGAGCAGTACTTC; cdr3_aa: CASSDVGVLEQYF
j_call: TRBJ1-4; v_call: TRBV6-5; clone_size: many; d_call: .; cdr3_nt: TGTGCCAGCTGGGCCCGGGGAAATAATGAAAAACTGTTTTTT; cdr3_aa: CASWARGNNEKLFF
j_call: TRBJ2-2; v_call: TRBV7-7; clone_size: .; d_call: .; cdr3_nt: TGTGCTAGCAGCTTAGATAGCGCGAACACCGGGGAGCTGTTTTTT; cdr3_aa: CASSLDSANTGELFF
j_call: TRBJ2-5; v_call: TRBV11-2; clone_size: many; d_call: .; cdr3_nt: TGTGCCAGCAGCTTAGTGAAGGGAGGTGGGCAAGAGACCCAGTACTTC; cdr3_aa: CASSLVKGGGQETQYF
j_call: TRBJ2-3; v_call: TRBV29-1; clone_size: .; d_call: .; cdr3_nt: TGCAGCGTTGAAGAAGGCTACACAGATACGCAGTATTTT; cdr3_aa: CSVEEGYTDTQYF
j_call: TRBJ2-2; v_call: TRBV6-1; clone_size: once; d_call: .; cdr3_nt: TGTGCCACCGCGGTTGGGGAGCTGTTTTTT; cdr3_aa: CATAVGELFF
j_call: TRBJ2-7; v_call: TRBV20-1; clone_size: once; d_call: TRBD2; cdr3_nt: TGCAGTGCTAGAGATGGGGCTAGCGGCTCCTACGAGCAGTACTTC; cdr3_aa: CSARDGASGSYEQYF
j_call: TRBJ2-3; v_call: TRBV29-1; clone_size: .; d_call: TRBD2; cdr3_nt: TGCAGCGTTGAAGGGAACGCCGGGACTAGCGGGGGGGCCAATACGCAGTATTTT; cdr3_aa: CSVEGNAGTSGGANTQYF
j_call: TRBJ1-2; v_call: TRBV24-1; clone_size: .; d_call: .; cdr3_nt: TGTGCCACCGGTCCTGCCAGAACTAACTATGGCTACACCTTC; cdr3_aa: CATGPARTNYGYTF
j_call: TRBJ1-4; v_call: TRBV3-1; clone_size: .; d_call: TRBD1; cdr3_nt: TGTGCCAGCAGCTGGACAGGGGGTAGTGAAAAACTGTTTTTT; cdr3_aa: CASSWTGGSEKLFF
j_call: TRBJ2-7; v_call: TRBV5-4; clone_size: medium-sized; d_call: TRBD1; cdr3_nt: TGTGCCAGCAGCACCGGACAGGGGGCTTACGAGCAGTACTTC; cdr3_aa: CASSTGQGAYEQYF
j_call: TRBJ1-6; v_call: TRBV6-1; clone_size: many; d_call: .; cdr3_nt: TGTGCCAGCACCCTGTCCGGGACCTATAATTCACCCCTCCACTTT; cdr3_aa: CASTLSGTYNSPLHF
j_call: TRBJ1-6; v_call: TRBV15; clone_size: .; d_call: TRBD1; cdr3_nt: TGTGCCACCAGCAGAGATCCCGGGGACAGGGGGCTGAATTCACCCCTCCACTTT; cdr3_aa: CATSRDPGDRGLNSPLHF
j_call: TRBJ2-5; v_call: TRBV20-1; clone_size: .; d_call: TRBD1; cdr3_nt: TGCAGTGCTAGAGGGCACAGGGGGCGCGCAGAGACCCAGTACTTC; cdr3_aa: CSARGHRGRAETQYF
j_call: TRBJ1-4; v_call: TRBV2; clone_size: .; d_call: .; cdr3_nt: TGTGCCAGCAGTGAAGACCAGGGCCAAAAACTGTTTTTT; cdr3_aa: CASSEDQGQKLFF
j_call: TRBJ2-1; v_call: TRBV7-3; clone_size: .; d_call: TRBD2; cdr3_nt: TGTGCCAGCAGCTTCCGGGGGGGCCAATACAATGAGCAGTTCTTC; cdr3_aa: CASSFRGGQYNEQFF
j_call: TRBJ2-1; v_call: TRBV6-5; clone_size: medium-sized; d_call: TRBD1; cdr3_nt: TGTGCCAGCAGTGATAGACGACAGGGCGGATCCTACAATGAGCAGTTCTTC; cdr3_aa: CASSDRRQGGSYNEQFF
j_call: TRBJ2-1; v_call: TRBV7-3; clone_size: .; d_call: TRBD2; cdr3_nt: TGTGCCAGCAGCTTAAGTAGCGGGGGGTACAATGAGCAGTTCTTC; cdr3_aa: CASSLSSGGYNEQFF